Listed here are 19 T cell receptor beta chains from one sample, sequenced in a study of response to subunit inactivated influenza vaccine. MiXCR, run by TCRdb on the RT-PCR reads, gives a single entry per CDR3 protein. The sample includes roughly 160,000 distinct CDR3 sequences, about 10% of them seen just once. Material: CD8+ T cells sorted from PBMCs, obtained 23 months after vaccination. These receptors all come from a man aged 50 to 69 who received an inactivated influenza vaccine.

The chain recombines TRBV7-8 with TRBJ1-1, with 8 nucleotides matching TRBD1. Trimming at V came to 4 bases and at J to 7 bases, leaving 11 bases not matched to a gene. The V gene's germline CDR1 is SGHVS and CDR2 FQNEAQ. CDR3 size: 15 residues. CDR3 DNA sequence: TGTGCCAGCAGCTCGGTAGACAGGGGCGATGATGAAGCTTTCTTT. Amino acid sequence: CASSSVDRGDDEAFF.

This clonotype was seen a few times. The chain employs TRBV4-3 and TRBJ2-1; possible D gene TRBD2, 5 bases. The CDR3 totals 15 residues. The V end was cut by 0 bases, the J end by 8 bases, with 14 bases between. CDR1 and CDR2 (germline): LGHNA, YSLEER. Here the CDR3 reads CASSQDEAVGDEQFF. CDR3 nucleotide sequence: TGCGCCAGCAGCCAAGATGAGGCTGTCGGGGATGAGCAGTTCTTC.

This sequence joins TRBV6-2 or TRBV6-3 and TRBJ2-3; the D gene is possibly TRBD2 (6 bases). CDR1 MNHEY and CDR2 SVGEGT come from the germline V gene. Trimming removed 2 bases at V and 3 bases at J, with 18 bases between. The CDR3 is made up of 17 amino acids. As DNA, the CDR3 is TGTGCCAGCAGTTACCAACATGGCGGGGACGTTACAGATACGCAGTATTTT. As protein: CASSYQHGGDVTDTQYF.

V and J are TRBV28 and TRBJ2-2; no definite D call. The CDR3 contains 14 residues. V lost 0 bases and J lost 4, with 6 bases in between. Germline V gene lookup returns CDR1 MDHEN and CDR2 SYDVKM. CDR3 DNA: TGTGCCAGCAGTTTATGGGCTCGCACCGGGGAGCTGTTTTTT. Translating gives CASSLWARTGELFF.

The chain joins TRBV7-9 to TRBJ1-1, with TRBD1 identical over 9 bases. With V trimmed by 5 bases and J by 4 bases, 11 bases remained unmatched. The germline gives CDR1 SEHNR, CDR2 FQNEAQ (reference sequence). The CDR3 consists of 16 residues. The CDR3 nucleotides are TGTGCCAGCAGCCCGTCTGGGACAGGGTGGGGCACTGAAGCTTTCTTT. Translation gives CASSPSGTGWGTEAFF.

This clonotype was recorded many times. The gene calls are TRBV10-3 and TRBJ2-1; 8 bases are shared with TRBD2. CDR1 ENHRY and CDR2 SYGVKD come from the germline V gene. Trimming at V came to 6 bases and at J to 0 bases, leaving 4 bases not matched to a gene. This CDR3 comprises 15 residues. The CDR3 sequence: CAISQSGGSYNEQFF. The DNA of the CDR3 is TGTGCCATCAGCCAAAGCGGGGGCTCCTACAATGAGCAGTTCTTC.

A single count supports this clonotype. The CDR3 nucleotides read TGTGCCACCAGTGATTTCAGGACGGCCGAGCAGTACTTC. It is translated as CATSDFRTAEQYF. This chain links TRBV24-1 with TRBJ2-7, with unresolved D. The CDR3 runs 13 residues. In germline, CDR1 is KGHDR, CDR2 SFDVKD. Between the trimmed V and J ends, which lost 1 base and 6 bases, there was a span of 9 bases.

Comments on this clonotype: At one boundary the junction diverges from the germline segment, which might be a read error. In DNA, the CDR3 is TGCAGTGCAAGAGACCTCCGGGACCAGAGTACCGGGGAGCTGTTTTTT. Protein product: CSARDLRDQSTGELFF. The genes are TRBV20-1 and TRBJ2-2; D could derive from TRBD1 or TRBD2 (5 bases each). In germline, CDR1 is DFQATT, CDR2 SNEGSKA (reference sequence). The length of the CDR3 is 16 residues.

The chain employs TRBV4-3 and TRBJ1-2; D gene ambiguous. The germline V gene has CDR1 LGHNA and CDR2 YSLEER. The CDR3 length is 14 residues. V dropped 0 bases and J dropped 3 bases, with 8 bases sitting between them. The CDR3: CASSQEAVDYGYTF. The CDR3 region has the DNA TGCGCCAGCAGCCAAGAGGCAGTCGACTATGGCTACACCTTC.

This clonotype was seen more than once but under ten times. This CDR3 is CASSSVGNTGELFF. Here the CDR3 DNA reads TGTGCCAGCAGCAGTGTGGGGAACACCGGGGAGCTGTTTTTT. The chain recombines TRBV4-2 with TRBJ2-2; no definite D call. V was shortened by 5 bases and J by 1 base, with 8 bases between the two germline ends. Germline assignment: CDR1 LGHNA and CDR2 YNFKEQ. CDR3 length equals 14 residues.

This clonotype was counted at least ten times. This chain uses TRBV12-3 or TRBV12-4 with TRBJ2-5; 9 positions match TRBD2. The CDR3 spans 15 residues. V was pared by 5 bases and J by 4 bases, with 8 bases of the junction left unmatched. The CDR3 sequence: CASSEGTSSGETQYF. CDR3 in DNA: TGTGCCAGCAGTGAAGGGACTAGCTCGGGAGAGACCCAGTACTTC.

This clonotype was recorded once. The chain carries TRBV14 and TRBJ2-7; the D is unclear. Germline V gene sequence: CDR1 SGHDN, CDR2 FVKESK. This CDR3 has 13 residues. The germline V and J ends were trimmed by 3 bases and 5 bases, with 11 bases remaining between them. The CDR3 loop reads CASSQFSTDEQYF. The CDR3 DNA sequence: TGTGCCAGCAGCCAGTTTAGCACAGACGAGCAGTACTTC.

This clonotype has only one observation. A much more abundant neighbour one base away suggests this may be a read error. This chain connects TRBV24-1 to TRBJ2-1, with TRBD2 identical over 13 bases. Germline values: CDR1 KGHDR, CDR2 SFDVKD. The V gene end was trimmed by 3 bases and the J gene end by 8 bases; junction bases not matched to a gene: 6. The CDR3 is 16 amino acids. The chain's CDR3 is CATSDRTSGRYDEQFF. The CDR3 DNA is TGTGCCACCAGTGATCGGACTAGCGGGAGATACGATGAGCAGTTCTTC.

The chain joins TRBV6-6 to TRBJ2-7; 7 bases are a match to TRBD2. Unmatched junction bases numbered 7, after V lost 4 bases and J lost 7 bases. The CDR3 consists of 13 residues. Germline assignment: CDR1 MNHNY and CDR2 SVGAGI (reference sequence). CDR3 protein: CASSFRGEWEQYF. The CDR3 DNA follows: TGTGCCAGCAGTTTCCGGGGGGAGTGGGAGCAGTACTTC.

The sample holds one count of this clonotype. The V gene is TRBV7-9, the J gene TRBJ1-1, with D perhaps matching TRBD1 (6 bases). This CDR3 is 15 amino acids long. V lost 4 bases to trimming and J lost 0 bases, with 12 bases between them. Germline loops: CDR1 SEHNR, CDR2 FQNEAQ (reference sequence). CDR3 nucleotide sequence: TGTGCCAGCAGCTGGGGGGCTTTTATGAACACTGAAGCTTTCTTT. Encoded protein: CASSWGAFMNTEAFF.

This clonotype was counted many times. The J gene is TRBJ2-7, the V gene TRBV7-9; perhaps TRBD2 as D (6 bases). Germline-derived CDR1 and CDR2 are SEHNR and FQNEAQ (reference sequence). CDR3 length equals 14 residues. V was shortened by 6 bases and J by 2 bases, with 14 bases between the two germline ends. CDR3 nucleotide sequence: TGTGCCAGCAGGTCTTCGGGGGTACCCTACGAGCAGTACTTC. Amino acids: CASRSSGVPYEQYF.

This clonotype was picked up many times. V is TRBV20-1 and J is TRBJ1-5, with D tentatively TRBD1 (6 bases). Per the germline V gene, CDR1 is DFQATT and CDR2 is SNEGSKA (reference sequence). The CDR3 is made up of 15 amino acids. V was clipped by 2 bases and J by 7 bases, with 18 bases between them. The CDR3 sequence: CSARPLEGGRQPQHF. DNA for the CDR3: TGCAGTGCTAGACCACTGGAGGGGGGCAGGCAGCCCCAGCATTTT.

This clonotype was seen at least ten times. V and J are TRBV5-1 and TRBJ2-1; TRBD2 agrees at 10 bases. Germline V gives CDR1 SGHRS, CDR2 YFSETQ. The CDR3 is made up of 15 amino acids. V gave up 2 bases and J gave up 9 bases; unmatched junction bases: 8. The CDR3 bases are TGCGCCAGCAGCTTCCTAGCGGGGGATGTGGGTGAGCAGTTCTTC. Encoded protein: CASSFLAGDVGEQFF.

V and J are TRBV5-6 and TRBJ1-1, with unresolved D. V was shortened by 6 bases and J by 0 bases, with 12 bases between the two germline ends. The germline V gene encodes CDR1 SGHDT and CDR2 YYEEEE. This CDR3 is 14 amino acids long. CDR3 sequence reads: CASTPWQMNTEAFF. Written as DNA, the CDR3 is TGTGCCAGCACCCCATGGCAGATGAACACTGAAGCTTTCTTT. The complete variable domain, with remaining parts taken from reference TRBV5-6 and TRBJ1-1, reads DAGVTQSPTHLIKTRGQQVTLRCSPKSGHDTVSWYQQALGQGPQFIFQYYEEEERQRGNFPDRFSGHQFPNYSSELNVNALLLGDSALYLCASTPWQMNTEAFFGQGTRLTVV.